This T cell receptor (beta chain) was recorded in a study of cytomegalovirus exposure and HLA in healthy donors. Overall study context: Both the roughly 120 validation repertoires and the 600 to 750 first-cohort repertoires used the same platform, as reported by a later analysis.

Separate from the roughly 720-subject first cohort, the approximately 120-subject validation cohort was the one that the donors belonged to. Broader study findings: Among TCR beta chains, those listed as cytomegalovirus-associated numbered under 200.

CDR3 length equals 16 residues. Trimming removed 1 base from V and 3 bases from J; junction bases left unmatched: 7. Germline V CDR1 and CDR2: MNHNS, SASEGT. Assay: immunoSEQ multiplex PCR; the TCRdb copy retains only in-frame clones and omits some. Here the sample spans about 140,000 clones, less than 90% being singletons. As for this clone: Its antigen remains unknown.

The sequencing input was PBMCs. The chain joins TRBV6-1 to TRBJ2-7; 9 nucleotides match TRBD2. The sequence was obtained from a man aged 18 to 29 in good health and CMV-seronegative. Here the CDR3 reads CASSEGIAGVYYEQYF. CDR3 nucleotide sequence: TGTGCCAGCAGTGAAGGAATAGCGGGAGTTTACTACGAGCAGTACTTC.